This T cell receptor beta chain came from a study of T-cell reconstitution after alpha-beta-depleted transplantation in children. The germline V and J ends were trimmed by 4 bases and 8 bases, with 15 bases remaining between them. The CDR3 covers 13 residues. Germline V CDR1 and CDR2: SGHDT, YYEEEE. Library preparation (for TCRbeta) was performed with unique molecular identifiers. TCRdb independently ran MiXCR on the PCR reads; one entry per CDR3 protein. The profile covers about 500,000 distinct CDR3 sequences, with 32% appearing a single time and approximately 2.3% taken by the ten largest. This receptor was taken from a human donor who donated a stem cell graft to a child with aplastic anemia. The rearrangement uses TRBV5-6 and TRBJ1-1; D is possibly TRBD1 (6 bases). Specimen: PBMCs from the stem cell graft donor, collected from the stem cell graft. The CDR3 region is CASSHRRGREAFF. In nucleotides, the CDR3 is TGTGCCAGCAGCCATCGACGGGGGCGAGAAGCTTTCTTT.